The entry below describes one T cell receptor beta chain. In this sample, this clonotype turned up a few times. The clone's antigen remains unknown. Base qualities are not at hand, and no much larger clone is one base apart. This specimen comes from a study of CD8 T cells in ankylosing spondylitis (dated by TCRdb to 2016 to 2017). For context, the study as a whole: To find TCR variants linked to disease, the study profiled T cell receptor beta repertoires in ankylosing spondylitis patients and healthy donors. The whole study cohort included about a hundred healthy donors and about two dozen ankylosing spondylitis patients. Peripheral blood samples were taken, and synovial fluid was additionally collected from ankylosing spondylitis patients. Points the paper makes about the study in general: The disease-linked clones were reported as significantly enriched in matched synovial fluid samples from ankylosing spondylitis patients. A TCR beta motif of several highly homologous amino acid variants appeared characteristic of blood from ankylosing spondylitis patients. The disease-linked clones showed a CD8+ phenotype and occurred at relatively low frequencies in peripheral blood. Some TCR beta motif variants had previously been reported in synovial fluid and blood of reactive arthritis patients, which suggested common disease-initiation mechanisms.

V ends up 3 bases short and J 0 bases short, with an unmatched junction base count of 3. The germline V gene gives CDR1 as MDHEN and CDR2 as SYDVKM. Spanning cysteine to phenylalanine, the CDR3 consists of 15 amino acids. Only the CDR3 DNA stays, 45 bases, in frame from base 1. This sample was sequenced with an Illumina HiSeq 2500. Quantitative 5'-RACE with molecular barcodes was used to prepare TCR beta libraries. The source study handled its data this way. A new computational method, built on a probabilistic model of VDJ rearrangement, was used to identify disease-linked TCR variants. The public reads were reanalyzed by TCRdb: fastp trimming at Q25, MiXCR alignment, in-frame beta chains only. Each CDR3 protein appears once, grouped with its most common genes and DNA. For this entry, the V and J calls and clone size follow TCRdb and not the study's own pipeline. This sample is represented by about 240,000 distinct CDR3 sequences; roughly 10% of them were singletons. The top ten clones comprise 6% to 8.5% of the sample.

Sequencing was performed on blood, either unsorted or a sorted T cell fraction (not recorded which). The TCR comes from a male donor with ankylosing spondylitis or in good health (not recorded which). The chain joins TRBV28 to TRBJ2-3; 7 middle bases align to TRBD2. The bases read TGTGCCAGCAGTTTTCAAGCGGGGAGCACAGATACGCAGTATTTT. It encodes CASSFQAGSTDTQYF.